This TCR beta chain emerged from a study of cytomegalovirus exposure and HLA in healthy donors. The primer mix had 60 Vbeta and 13 Jbeta primers. Profiling relied on immunoSEQ multiplex PCR, and the TCRdb table lists in-frame clones only, not all of them. The sample carries approximately 240,000 clones, around 89% recorded once. Broader study findings: Later analysis identified a missense DCLRE1C variant that was linked to TCR beta V- and J-gene trimming. Reportedly, cytomegalovirus status was diagnosed with high sensitivity and specificity. Common viral pathogens (according to a later analysis) appeared linked to several of the most significant clusters.

Trimming took 2 bases from V and 5 from J, leaving 12 bases between them. Germline-derived CDR1 and CDR2 are MNHEY and SVGAGI. The CDR3 covers 14 residues. In the case of this clone: The antigen is undetermined.

Specimen: PBMCs. The TCR comes from a woman aged 18-29 years in good health and CMV-seronegative. The chain has TRBV6-5 and TRBJ1-1; a possible D gene is TRBD1 (5 bases). Written as DNA, the CDR3 is TGTGCCAGCAGTTACACGGAGGGGAGGACTGAAGCTTTCTTT. Residues: CASSYTEGRTEAFF.